The 8 T cell receptor beta chains reported below all come from one sample, sequenced in a study of blood T cell repertoires in COVID-19. Assay used: immunoSEQ multiplex PCR; TCRdb lists only in-frame clones, some missing. The profile covers approximately 210,000 clones, with around four fifths appearing a single time and approximately 15% taken by the ten largest. The specimen sequenced was PBMCs or T cells enriched from blood (not recorded which). Receptors were obtained from a man in his forties or fifties who had recovered from COVID-19.

This clone came up once. A junction end diverges from the germline sequence, so it may reflect a read error. The rearrangement links TRBV2 to TRBJ1-2, with 7 positions matching TRBD1. There are 13 residues in the CDR3. Germline V lookup: CDR1 SNHLY, CDR2 FYNNEI. The CDR3 reads CASREGGDYGYTF. The CDR3 DNA follows: TGTGCCAGCAGAGAAGGGGGCGACTATGGCTACACCTTC.

The genes are TRBV28 and TRBJ1-1; possibly TRBD1 for D (5 bases). Germline CDR1 and CDR2: MDHEN and SYDVKM. V lost 3 bases and J 0 bases, leaving 20 bases between the germline ends. This CDR3 contains 18 residues. The CDR3 region is CASSLVRDWTVVNTEAFF. The CDR3 DNA reads as TGTGCCAGCAGTTTGGTCCGGGACTGGACCGTAGTGAACACTGAAGCTTTCTTT. Combining the CDR3 with reference TRBV28 and TRBJ1-1 gives the whole variable domain DVKVTQSSRYLVKRTGEKVFLECVQDMDHENMFWYRQDPGLGLRLIYFSYDVKMKEKGDIPEGYSVSREKKERFSLILESASTNQTSMYLCASSLVRDWTVVNTEAFFGQGTRLTVV.

This chain connects TRBV2 to TRBJ2-4, with D possibly matching TRBD2 (5 bases). The V and J ends lost 3 bases and 0 bases respectively, with 9 bases between them. The germline V gene has CDR1 SNHLY and CDR2 FYNNEI. This CDR3 is built from 15 residues. The CDR3 sequence is CASSDSGLAKNIQYF. Written as DNA, the CDR3 is TGTGCCAGCAGTGATTCAGGACTAGCCAAAAACATTCAGTACTTC.

The CDR3 loop reads CASSAGQGTTDTQYF. CDR3 coding DNA: TGTGCCAGCAGTGCAGGACAGGGCACCACAGATACGCAGTATTTT. The genes are TRBV2 and TRBJ2-3; 8 nucleotides match TRBD1. With 4 bases clipped from V and 2 bases from J, the junction kept 5 bases outside the gene matches. Germline V CDR1 and CDR2: SNHLY, FYNNEI. The CDR3 runs 15 residues. Supplemented by reference TRBV2 and TRBJ2-3, the full variable domain reads EPEVTQTPSHQVTQMGQEVILRCVPISNHLYFYWYRQILGQKVEFLVSFYNNEISEKSEIFDDQFSVERPDGSNFTLKIRSTKLEDSAMYFCASSAGQGTTDTQYFGPGTRLTVL.

This clone was found once. The rearrangement uses TRBV19 and TRBJ2-4, with D possibly matching TRBD2 (5 bases). CDR3 length: 18 amino acids. The V end lost 5 bases, the J end lost 0 bases, and 20 bases lay between the germline ends. Germline-derived CDR1 and CDR2 are LNHDA and SQIVND (reference sequence). CDR3 protein: CASSEDGGGQLAKNIQYF. CDR3 nucleotide sequence: TGTGCCAGTAGTGAGGATGGAGGCGGGCAGCTAGCCAAAAACATTCAGTACTTC.

The CDR3 spells CASSPGQGDYGYTF. CDR3 nucleotide sequence: TGTGCCAGCAGTCCCGGACAGGGGGACTATGGCTACACCTTC. This chain links TRBV9 with TRBJ1-2, with TRBD1 matching 10 bases. Germline CDR1 and CDR2: SGDLS and YYNGEE. J gave up 3 bases and V 5 bases, and 4 bases lay outside the gene matches. The CDR3 sequence is 14 residues long.

The CDR3 here is CASSQSGYRGPTEAFF. CDR3 in DNA: TGTGCCAGCAGCCAATCGGGTTACAGGGGGCCAACTGAAGCTTTCTTT. The chain links TRBV4-2 to TRBJ1-1, with 9 bases fitting TRBD1. The CDR3 runs to 16 residues. Trimming cost V 2 bases and J 5 bases; bases outside gene matches: 9. Germline lookup yields CDR1 LGHNA and CDR2 YNFKEQ.

This rearrangement joins TRBV5-4 to TRBJ1-5; TRBD1 agrees at 10 bases. From germline, CDR1 is SGHNT and CDR2 YYREEE (reference sequence). The CDR3 contains 15 residues. J lost 2 bases, V lost 3 bases, and 2 bases had no gene match. CDR3 sequence reads: CASSSGTGGNQPQHF. CDR3 DNA sequence: TGTGCCAGCAGCTCCGGGACAGGGGGCAATCAGCCCCAGCATTTT.